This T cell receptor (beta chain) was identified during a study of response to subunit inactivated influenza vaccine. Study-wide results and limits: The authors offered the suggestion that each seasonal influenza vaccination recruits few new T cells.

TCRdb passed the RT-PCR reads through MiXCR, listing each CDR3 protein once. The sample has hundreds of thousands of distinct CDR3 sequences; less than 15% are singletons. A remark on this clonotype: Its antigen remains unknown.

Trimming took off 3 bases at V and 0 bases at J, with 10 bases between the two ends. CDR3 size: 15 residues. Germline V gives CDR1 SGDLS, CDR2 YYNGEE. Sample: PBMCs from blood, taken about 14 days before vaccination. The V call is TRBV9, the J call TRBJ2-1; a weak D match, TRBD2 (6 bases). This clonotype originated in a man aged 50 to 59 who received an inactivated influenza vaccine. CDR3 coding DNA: TGTGCCAGCAGCGGCGGGATTAGCTCCTACAATGAGCAGTTCTTC. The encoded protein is CASSGGISSYNEQFF.